The next 22 T cell receptor beta chains were all read from a single sample in a study of blood T cell repertoires in COVID-19. The table came from immunoSEQ multiplex PCR; TCRdb's copy has only in-frame clones and leaves some out. The top ten clones hold nearly 10% of a sample with roughly 59,000 clones, roughly 80% of them seen once. Sequencing was done on a sample of peripheral blood. Receptors were obtained from a human donor in a cohort sampled during active COVID-19.

This clone was counted a few times. CDR3 in DNA: TGTGCCAGCACGGCGGGGGTGACTAACTATGGCTACACCTTC. Translated, it gives CASTAGVTNYGYTF. The V gene is TRBV28, the J gene TRBJ1-2, with D perhaps TRBD1 (5 bases). V lost 7 bases and J 0 bases, leaving 12 bases between the germline ends. CDR3 length equals 14 residues. Germline values: CDR1 MDHEN, CDR2 SYDVKM.

The chain is built from TRBV28 and TRBJ2-3; 7 nucleotides align to TRBD1. CDR3 size: 15 residues. CDR1 is MDHEN, CDR2 SYDVKM, per germline. J gave up 1 base and V 5 bases, and 6 bases lay outside the gene matches. The CDR3 reads CASSERQGGTDTQYF. The CDR3 nucleotides are TGTGCCAGCAGTGAAAGACAGGGCGGCACAGATACGCAGTATTTT.

In this sample, this clone turned up once. V usage is TRBV5-5 and J usage is TRBJ1-4; no clear D gene. Germline V gene sequence: CDR1 SGHKS, CDR2 YYEKEE (reference sequence). V shed 3 bases and J shed 5 bases, with 14 bases lying between them. The CDR3 spans 15 residues. The CDR3 sequence: CASSSNTERNEKLFF. Written as DNA, the CDR3 is TGTGCCAGCAGCTCTAACACTGAGAGGAATGAAAAACTGTTTTTT.

V gene TRBV18 combines with J gene TRBJ1-1; the match to TRBD1 covers 8 bases. The germline gives CDR1 KGHSH, CDR2 LQKENI. Trimming took 3 bases from V and 5 from J; bases not matched to a gene: 8. The CDR3 covers 15 residues. CDR3 sequence: CASSPTGVEGTEAFF. CDR3 nucleotides: TGTGCCAGCTCACCGACAGGGGTGGAGGGTACTGAAGCTTTCTTT.

A single count supports this clone. The CDR3 protein is CASSQDWLAGTVSYEQYF. CDR3 coding DNA: TGCGCCAGCAGCCAAGATTGGCTAGCGGGAACAGTCTCCTACGAGCAGTACTTC. V gene TRBV4-3 combines with J gene TRBJ2-7; 9 bases are a match to TRBD2. J lost 0 bases, V lost 0 bases, and 9 bases had no gene match. This CDR3 is 18 amino acids long. Germline lookup yields CDR1 LGHNA and CDR2 YSLEER.

The chain has TRBV3-1 (or the pseudogene TRBV3-2) and TRBJ1-5, with D possibly TRBD1 on 6 matching bases. Germline CDR1 LGHDT, CDR2 YNNKEL (reference sequence). The length of the CDR3 is 16 residues. V was trimmed by 1 base and J by 3 bases, leaving 13 bases between them. The CDR3 here is CASSQVPGVLNQPQHF. The CDR3 nucleotides read TGTGCCAGCAGCCAAGTCCCAGGGGTGCTCAATCAGCCCCAGCATTTT.

This rearrangement joins TRBV19 to TRBJ1-2; TRBD1 matches 7 bases. The germline V gene encodes CDR1 LNHDA and CDR2 SQIVND (reference sequence). V was clipped by 5 bases and J by 10 bases; unmatched bases: 10. The length of the CDR3 is 13 residues. In nucleotides, the CDR3 is TGTGCCAGTAGTGTTGGGACAGATTTGTACTACACCTTC. It encodes CASSVGTDLYYTF.

The genes are TRBV5-6 and TRBJ2-1; possibly TRBD1 for D (5 bases). The germline CDR1 and CDR2 sequences are SGHDT and YYEEEE. The CDR3 runs to 13 residues. V was shortened by 0 bases and J by 15 bases, with 16 bases between the two germline ends. CDR3 DNA sequence: TGTGCCAGCAGCTTGGCCGCTGGGGCTCCGAGGTTCTTC. Amino acids: CASSLAAGAPRFF.

The CDR3 here is CASSRAGTLKETQYF. The CDR3 coding sequence is TGTGCCAGCAGTCGGGCCGGGACACTGAAAGAGACCCAGTACTTC. The chain combines TRBV5-6 with TRBJ2-5; a weak D match, TRBD1 (6 bases). In germline, CDR1 is SGHDT, CDR2 YYEEEE. Trimming removed 5 bases from V and 3 bases from J, with 17 bases in between. This CDR3 has 15 amino acids. Full variable domain (rest looked up from reference TRBV5-6 and TRBJ2-5): DAGVTQSPTHLIKTRGQQVTLRCSPKSGHDTVSWYQQALGQGPQFIFQYYEEEERQRGNFPDRFSGHQFPNYSSELNVNALLLGDSALYLCASSRAGTLKETQYFGPGTRLLVL.

This sequence joins TRBV29-1 and TRBJ2-7; a possible D gene is TRBD2 (6 bases). Per the germline V gene, CDR1 is SQVTM and CDR2 is ANQGSEA. The CDR3 has 12 amino acids. V was clipped by 6 bases and J by 4 bases, with 13 bases between them. CDR3 nucleotide sequence: TGCAGCGTGGGGGACTTTAATTACGAGCAGTACTTC. Translated, it gives CSVGDFNYEQYF.

The rearrangement uses TRBV19 and TRBJ1-2; a weak D match, TRBD1 (5 bases). Germline V CDR1 and CDR2: LNHDA, SQIVND (reference sequence). This CDR3 spans 13 amino acids. Trimming removed 3 bases at V and 6 bases at J, with 11 bases between. CDR3 sequence: CASSIGGYDGYTF. The CDR3 DNA is TGTGCCAGTAGTATCGGGGGGTACGATGGCTACACCTTC.

This clone was counted a few times. V gene TRBV7-2 combines with J gene TRBJ2-3; a possible D gene is TRBD2 (6 bases). This CDR3 region has 16 residues. The germline V gene has CDR1 SGHTA and CDR2 FQGNSA. Trimming stripped 0 bases from V and 1 base from J, with 11 bases between. The CDR3 spells CASSLASGTGTDTQYF. Here the CDR3 DNA reads TGTGCCAGCAGCTTAGCGAGTGGGACTGGCACAGATACGCAGTATTTT.

The chain combines TRBV10-3 with TRBJ1-2, with 10 bases identical to TRBD1. The CDR3 is 16 residues long. Trimming at V came to 0 bases and at J to 4 bases, leaving 5 bases not matched to a gene. The germline V gene has CDR1 ENHRY and CDR2 SYGVKD. The CDR3: CAISESGTGEFYGYTF. The CDR3 coding sequence is TGTGCCATCAGTGAGTCGGGGACAGGGGAGTTCTATGGCTACACCTTC.

V usage is TRBV28 and J usage is TRBJ1-1; 8 nucleotides line up with TRBD1. Trimming at V came to 6 bases and at J to 7 bases, leaving 4 bases not matched to a gene. Germline V lookup: CDR1 MDHEN, CDR2 SYDVKM. The CDR3 has 12 residues. The CDR3 coding sequence is TGTGCCAGCAGAACCGGACAGGGTGAAGCTTTCTTT. Its translation is CASRTGQGEAFF.

CDR3 coding DNA: TGTGCCAGCAGTCCATACTCCGACAGGGGCGGCTTCAATGAGCAGTTCTTC. Encoded protein: CASSPYSDRGGFNEQFF. This chain uses TRBV18 with TRBJ2-1; 8 bases line up with TRBD1. With V trimmed by 8 bases and J by 6 bases, 18 bases remained unmatched. The CDR3 spans 17 residues. In germline, CDR1 is KGHSH, CDR2 LQKENI.

This clone has a single count. The CDR3 region is CASSPPGTKYNEQFF. The CDR3 bases are TGTGCCAGCAGCCCACCTGGGACTAAGTACAATGAGCAGTTCTTC. J is TRBJ2-1 and V is TRBV7-2, with 7 nucleotides matching TRBD2. Germline assignment: CDR1 SGHTA and CDR2 FQGNSA. Trimming took 5 bases from V and 4 from J; bases not matched to a gene: 8. The CDR3 length is 15 residues.

V is TRBV7-2 and J is TRBJ2-7; D perhaps matches TRBD1 (6 bases). This CDR3 comprises 15 residues. The V and J ends lost 6 bases and 2 bases respectively, with 17 bases between them. CDR1 is SGHTA and CDR2 is FQGNSA in the germline V gene. The CDR3 reads CASSLEQGVTYEQYF. The CDR3 bases are TGTGCCAGCAGTTTGGAACAGGGAGTCACCTACGAGCAGTACTTC.

A note on this clone: The DNA is left out, because the CDR3 cannot be placed on it with certainty; the CDR3 is given as TCRdb lists it. This chain connects TRBV5-6 to TRBJ2-1; TRBD2 reflects the table's D call only, with no check against the DNA. The CDR3 has 16 amino acids, counting both end residues. CDR1 and CDR2 (germline): SGHDT, YYEEEE. The CDR3 sequence is CASSFLETQTNNEQFF.

This chain uses TRBV7-9 with TRBJ2-3; 14 nucleotides align to TRBD2. V lost 3 bases, J lost 3 bases, and 2 bases stayed unmatched. Germline V gives CDR1 SEHNR, CDR2 FQNEAQ (reference sequence). The CDR3 runs 16 residues. The CDR3 region is CASSFGLAGGTDTQYF. CDR3 bases: TGTGCCAGCAGCTTCGGACTAGCGGGAGGAACAGATACGCAGTATTTT.

The chain joins TRBV2 to TRBJ1-5; the match to TRBD1 covers 9 bases. Germline V gene lookup returns CDR1 SNHLY and CDR2 FYNNEI. V gave up 4 bases and J gave up 6 bases; unmatched junction bases: 4. This CDR3 is 14 amino acids long. CDR3 bases: TGTGCCAGCAGTGTAGCGACAGGGGGTCAGCCCCAGCATTTT. Translation gives CASSVATGGQPQHF.

This chain uses TRBV7-2 with TRBJ2-7, with 9 positions matching TRBD1. Germline V CDR1 and CDR2: SGHTA, FQGNSA. The CDR3 totals 14 residues. With V trimmed by 7 bases and J by 1 base, 5 bases remained unmatched. The CDR3 reads CASTWDRASYEQYF. DNA for the CDR3: TGTGCCAGCACATGGGACAGGGCATCCTACGAGCAGTACTTC.

The chain recombines TRBV3-1 (or the pseudogene TRBV3-2) with TRBJ2-1, with D possibly being TRBD2 (5 bases). V was clipped by 0 bases and J by 6 bases, with 18 bases between them. Germline V gene lookup returns CDR1 LGHDT and CDR2 YNNKEL (reference sequence). This CDR3 spans 17 amino acids. CDR3 sequence: CASSQDRQADEGNEQFF. CDR3 nucleotides: TGTGCCAGCAGCCAAGATAGGCAAGCGGATGAGGGCAATGAGCAGTTCTTC.